This T cell receptor (beta chain) was obtained from a study of technical replicates of blood from several donors. The V gene lost 5 bases and the J gene lost 8 bases, with 16 bases spanning the gap. This CDR3 spans 14 amino acids. The germline CDR1 and CDR2 sequences are MGHRA and YSYEKL. Libraries were prepared by immunoSEQ multiplex PCR; TCRdb keeps only in-frame clonotypes and omits some of them. The sample lists around 69,000 clones, around 89% occurring once. The gene calls are TRBV4-1 and TRBJ2-1; a possible D gene is TRBD2 (6 bases). Input material: PBMCs. The origin of this receptor is a human donor in good health. Some clones in this sample may be carry-over from other donors' samples. The CDR3 DNA sequence: TGCGCCAGCAGCTTGGCTAGCGCTGGGGATGAGCAGTTCTTC. Amino acid sequence: CASSLASAGDEQFF.